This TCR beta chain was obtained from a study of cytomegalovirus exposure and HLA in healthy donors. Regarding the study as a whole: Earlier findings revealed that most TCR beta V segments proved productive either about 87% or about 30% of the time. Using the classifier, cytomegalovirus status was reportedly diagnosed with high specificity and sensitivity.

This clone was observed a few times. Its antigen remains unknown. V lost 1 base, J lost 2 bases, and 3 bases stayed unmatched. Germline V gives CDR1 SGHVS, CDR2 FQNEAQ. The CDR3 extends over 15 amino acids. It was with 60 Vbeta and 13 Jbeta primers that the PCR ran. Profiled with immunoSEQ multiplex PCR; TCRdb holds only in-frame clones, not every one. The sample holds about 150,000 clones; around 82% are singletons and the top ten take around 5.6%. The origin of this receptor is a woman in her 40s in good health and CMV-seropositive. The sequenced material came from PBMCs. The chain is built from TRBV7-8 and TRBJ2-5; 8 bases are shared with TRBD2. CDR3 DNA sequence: TGTGCCAGCAGCTTAGGCATAGCGGGGCAAGAGACCCAGTACTTC. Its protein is CASSLGIAGQETQYF.